This paragraph reports one T cell receptor (beta chain). V shed 2 bases, J shed 1 base, and the junction held 6 bases outside the gene matches. Germline V gene data show CDR1 as SGHRS and CDR2 as YFSETQ. This CDR3 contains 16 residues. This record belongs to a study of blood T cell repertoires in COVID-19. Study-level information: Italy, Spain and the United States were the sources of the convalescent and acute COVID-19 samples. T cells, B-cell-depleted T cells, or PBMCs supplied cDNA or gDNA.

In the authors' methods: Reference gene primer amplification in the assay estimated nucleated cell counts. Profiled with immunoSEQ multiplex PCR; TCRdb holds only in-frame clones, not every one. Clone size and the V and J calls come from that table; the DNA yielded D and trimming. The repertoire holds under 300,000 clones, with roughly nine tenths as singletons. The chain uses TRBV5-1 and TRBJ2-5; 9 nucleotides agree with TRBD1. The clonotype originates from a woman between 40 and 50 years old who had recovered from COVID-19. Sequencing input: peripheral blood. CDR3 residues: CASSLNPTGGQETQYF. In nucleotides, the CDR3 is TGCGCCAGCAGCTTAAATCCGACAGGGGGCCAAGAGACCCAGTACTTC.